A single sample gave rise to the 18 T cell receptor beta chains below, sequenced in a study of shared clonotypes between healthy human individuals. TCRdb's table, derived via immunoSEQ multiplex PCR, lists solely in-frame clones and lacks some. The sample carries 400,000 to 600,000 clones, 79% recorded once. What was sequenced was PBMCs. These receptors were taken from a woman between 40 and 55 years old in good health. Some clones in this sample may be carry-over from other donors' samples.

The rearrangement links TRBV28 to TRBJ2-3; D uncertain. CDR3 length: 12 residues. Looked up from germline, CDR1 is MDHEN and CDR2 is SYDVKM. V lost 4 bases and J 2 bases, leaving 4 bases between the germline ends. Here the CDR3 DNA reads TGTGCCAGCAGTTCGACCACAGATACGCAGTATTTT. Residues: CASSSTTDTQYF.

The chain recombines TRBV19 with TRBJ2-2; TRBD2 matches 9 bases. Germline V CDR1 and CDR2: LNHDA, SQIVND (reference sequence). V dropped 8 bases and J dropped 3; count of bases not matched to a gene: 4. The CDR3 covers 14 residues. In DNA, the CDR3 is TGTGCCAGTTGGCGGGAGGGCGACACCGGGGAGCTGTTTTTT. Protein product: CASWREGDTGELFF.

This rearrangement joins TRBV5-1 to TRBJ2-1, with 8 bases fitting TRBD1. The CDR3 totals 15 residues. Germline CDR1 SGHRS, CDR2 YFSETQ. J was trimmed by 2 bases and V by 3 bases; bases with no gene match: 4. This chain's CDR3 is CASSSTGDAYNEQFF. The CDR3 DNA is TGCGCCAGCAGCTCGACAGGGGACGCCTACAATGAGCAGTTCTTC.

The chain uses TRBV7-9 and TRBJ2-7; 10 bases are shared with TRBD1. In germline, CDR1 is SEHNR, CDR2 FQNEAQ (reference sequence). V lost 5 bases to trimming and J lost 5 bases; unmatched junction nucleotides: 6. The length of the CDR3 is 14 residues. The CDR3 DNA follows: TGTGCCAGCAGCCCCAGACAGGGGGCAAACGAGCAGTACTTC. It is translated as CASSPRQGANEQYF.

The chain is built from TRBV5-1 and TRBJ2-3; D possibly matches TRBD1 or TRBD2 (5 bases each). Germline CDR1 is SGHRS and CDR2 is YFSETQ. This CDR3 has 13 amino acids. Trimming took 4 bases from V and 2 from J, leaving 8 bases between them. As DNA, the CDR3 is TGCGCCAGCAGCCCCGGGACCACAGATACGCAGTATTTT. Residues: CASSPGTTDTQYF. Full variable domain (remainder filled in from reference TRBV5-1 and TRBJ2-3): KAGVTQTPRYLIKTRGQQVTLSCSPISGHRSVSWYQQTPGQGLQFLFEYFSETQRNKGNFPGRFSGRQFSNSRSEMNVSTLELGDSALYLCASSPGTTDTQYFGPGTRLTVL.

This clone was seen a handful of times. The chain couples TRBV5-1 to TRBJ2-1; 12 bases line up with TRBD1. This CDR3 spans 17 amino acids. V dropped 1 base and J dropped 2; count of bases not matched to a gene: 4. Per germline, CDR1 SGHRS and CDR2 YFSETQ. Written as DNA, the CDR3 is TGCGCCAGCAGCTTGACCGGGACAGGGGGCCCCTACAATGAGCAGTTCTTC. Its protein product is CASSLTGTGGPYNEQFF.

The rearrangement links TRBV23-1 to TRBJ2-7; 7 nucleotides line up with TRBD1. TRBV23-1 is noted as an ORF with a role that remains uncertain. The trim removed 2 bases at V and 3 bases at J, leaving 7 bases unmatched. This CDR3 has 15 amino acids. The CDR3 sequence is CASSQKGQNYYEQYF. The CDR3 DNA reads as TGCGCCAGCAGTCAAAAGGGACAGAATTACTACGAGCAGTACTTC.

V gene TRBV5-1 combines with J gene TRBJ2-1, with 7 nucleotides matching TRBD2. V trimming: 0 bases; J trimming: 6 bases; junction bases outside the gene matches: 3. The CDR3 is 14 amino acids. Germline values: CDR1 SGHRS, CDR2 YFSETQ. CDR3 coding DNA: TGCGCCAGCAGCTTGGAAGCGGGACTCAATGAGCAGTTCTTC. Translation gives CASSLEAGLNEQFF.

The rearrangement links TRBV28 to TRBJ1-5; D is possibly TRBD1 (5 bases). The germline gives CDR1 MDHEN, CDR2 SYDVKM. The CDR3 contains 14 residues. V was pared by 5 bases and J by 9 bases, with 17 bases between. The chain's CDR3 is CASSPTGPRMPQHF. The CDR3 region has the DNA TGTGCCAGCAGTCCAACAGGACCTCGGATGCCCCAGCATTTT.

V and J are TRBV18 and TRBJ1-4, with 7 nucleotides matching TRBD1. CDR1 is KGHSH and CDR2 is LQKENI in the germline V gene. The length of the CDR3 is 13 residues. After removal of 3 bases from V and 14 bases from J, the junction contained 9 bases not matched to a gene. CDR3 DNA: TGTGCCAGCTCACCCTCAGACAGGGCGGTGCTGTTTTTT. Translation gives CASSPSDRAVLFF. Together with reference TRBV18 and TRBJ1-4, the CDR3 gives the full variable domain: NAGVMQNPRHLVRRRGQEARLRCSPMKGHSHVYWYRQLPEEGLKFMVYLQKENIIDESGMPKERFSAEFPKEGPSILRIQQVVRGDSAAYFCASSPSDRAVLFFGSGTQLSVL.

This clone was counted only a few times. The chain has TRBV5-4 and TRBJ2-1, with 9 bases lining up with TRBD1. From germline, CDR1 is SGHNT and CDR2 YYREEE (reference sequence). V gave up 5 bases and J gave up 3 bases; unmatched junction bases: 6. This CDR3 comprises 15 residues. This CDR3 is CASSSGQGDYNEQFF. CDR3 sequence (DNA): TGTGCCAGCAGTTCGGGACAGGGAGACTACAATGAGCAGTTCTTC.

Written as DNA, the CDR3 is TGTGCCAGCAGCCAAGAATGGGGACAGGGGGCGAGGGGCACTGAAGCTTTCTTT. This codes for CASSQEWGQGARGTEAFF. This rearrangement joins TRBV4-2 to TRBJ1-1; 12 bases map to TRBD1. Germline lookup yields CDR1 LGHNA and CDR2 YNFKEQ. The CDR3 sequence is 18 residues long. With V trimmed by 0 bases and J by 4 bases, 9 bases remained unmatched.

The CDR3 spells CASSYGLAGGVAYEQYF. Written as DNA, the CDR3 is TGTGCCAGCAGCTATGGACTAGCGGGAGGGGTAGCCTACGAGCAGTACTTC. The chain carries TRBV7-2 and TRBJ2-7, with TRBD2 identical over 15 bases. The V gene's germline CDR1 is SGHTA and CDR2 FQGNSA. The J segment lost 2 bases and the V segment lost 4 bases, leaving 6 bases of the junction unmatched. There are 17 residues in the CDR3. The variable domain in full, completed from reference TRBV7-2 and TRBJ2-7, reads GAGVSQSPSNKVTEKGKDVELRCDPISGHTALYWYRQSLGQGLEFLIYFQGNSAPDKSGLPSDRFSAERTGGSVSTLTIQRTQQEDSAVYLCASSYGLAGGVAYEQYFGPGTRLTVT.

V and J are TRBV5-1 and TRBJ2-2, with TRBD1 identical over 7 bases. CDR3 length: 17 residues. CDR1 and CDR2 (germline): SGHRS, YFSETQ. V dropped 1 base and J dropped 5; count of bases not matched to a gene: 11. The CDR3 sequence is CASSLRRDSLGTGELFF. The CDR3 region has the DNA TGCGCCAGCAGCTTGCGTCGGGACAGCCTAGGGACCGGGGAGCTGTTTTTT. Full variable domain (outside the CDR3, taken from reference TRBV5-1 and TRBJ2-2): KAGVTQTPRYLIKTRGQQVTLSCSPISGHRSVSWYQQTPGQGLQFLFEYFSETQRNKGNFPGRFSGRQFSNSRSEMNVSTLELGDSALYLCASSLRRDSLGTGELFFGEGSRLTVL.

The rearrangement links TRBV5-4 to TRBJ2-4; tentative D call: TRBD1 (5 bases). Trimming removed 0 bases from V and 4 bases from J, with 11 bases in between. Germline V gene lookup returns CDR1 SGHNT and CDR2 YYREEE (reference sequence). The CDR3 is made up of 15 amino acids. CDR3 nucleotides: TGTGCCAGCAGCTTGGCCAAGGCAGGGAAAAACATTCAGTACTTC. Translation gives CASSLAKAGKNIQYF.

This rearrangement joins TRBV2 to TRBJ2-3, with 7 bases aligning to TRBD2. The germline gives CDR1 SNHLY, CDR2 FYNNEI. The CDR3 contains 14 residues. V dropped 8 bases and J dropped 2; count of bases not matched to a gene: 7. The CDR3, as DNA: TGTGCCAGCCTTGGCGGGAGAAACACAGATACGCAGTATTTT. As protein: CASLGGRNTDTQYF.

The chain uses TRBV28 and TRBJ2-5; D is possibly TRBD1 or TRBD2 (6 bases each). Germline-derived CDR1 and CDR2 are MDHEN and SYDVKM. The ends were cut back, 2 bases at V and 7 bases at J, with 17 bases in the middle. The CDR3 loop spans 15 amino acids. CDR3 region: CASSLVGGSVRTQYF. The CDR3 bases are TGTGCCAGCAGTTTAGTGGGGGGCAGCGTGAGGACCCAGTACTTC.

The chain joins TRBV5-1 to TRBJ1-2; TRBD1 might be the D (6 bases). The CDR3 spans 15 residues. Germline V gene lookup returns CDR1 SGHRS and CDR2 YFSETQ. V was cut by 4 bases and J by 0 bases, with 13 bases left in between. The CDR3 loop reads CASSETGLANYGYTF. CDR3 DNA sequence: TGCGCCAGCAGCGAGACAGGCCTAGCTAACTATGGCTACACCTTC.